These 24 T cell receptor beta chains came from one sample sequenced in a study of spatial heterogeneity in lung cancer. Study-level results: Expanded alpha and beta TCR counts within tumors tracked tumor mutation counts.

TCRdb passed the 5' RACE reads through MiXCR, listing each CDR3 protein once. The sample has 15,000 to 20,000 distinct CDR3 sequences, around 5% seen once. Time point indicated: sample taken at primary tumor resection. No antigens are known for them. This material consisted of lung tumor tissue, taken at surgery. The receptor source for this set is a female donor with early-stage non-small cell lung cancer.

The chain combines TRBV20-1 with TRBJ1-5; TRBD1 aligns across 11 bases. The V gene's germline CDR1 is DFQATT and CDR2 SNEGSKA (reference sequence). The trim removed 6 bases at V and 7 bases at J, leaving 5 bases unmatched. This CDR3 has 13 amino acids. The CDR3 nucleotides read TGCAGTGCCCGGGGACAGGGGGAACAGCCCCAGCATTTT. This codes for CSARGQGEQPQHF.

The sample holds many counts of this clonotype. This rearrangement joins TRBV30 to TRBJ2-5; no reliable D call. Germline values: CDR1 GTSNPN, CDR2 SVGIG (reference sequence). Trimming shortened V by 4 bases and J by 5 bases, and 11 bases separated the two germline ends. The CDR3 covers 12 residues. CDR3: CAWKRMGETQYF. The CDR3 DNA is TGTGCCTGGAAAAGGATGGGGGAGACCCAGTACTTC.

CDR3 in amino acids: CASSSTTGSTEAFF. CDR3 DNA: TGTGCCAGCAGTTCTACGACAGGGTCTACTGAAGCTTTCTTT. The chain employs TRBV2 and TRBJ1-1; 7 nucleotides agree with TRBD1. V dropped 5 bases and J dropped 5; count of bases not matched to a gene: 8. The CDR3 is made up of 14 amino acids. Germline loops: CDR1 SNHLY, CDR2 FYNNEI. Supplemented by reference TRBV2 and TRBJ1-1, the full variable domain reads EPEVTQTPSHQVTQMGQEVILRCVPISNHLYFYWYRQILGQKVEFLVSFYNNEISEKSEIFDDQFSVERPDGSNFTLKIRSTKLEDSAMYFCASSSTTGSTEAFFGQGTRLTVV.

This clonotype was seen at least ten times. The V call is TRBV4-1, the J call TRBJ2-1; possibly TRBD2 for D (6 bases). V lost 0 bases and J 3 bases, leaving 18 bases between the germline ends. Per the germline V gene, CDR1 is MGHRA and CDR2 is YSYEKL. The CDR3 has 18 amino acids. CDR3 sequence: CASSQDRGTGELYNEQFF. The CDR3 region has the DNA TGCGCCAGCAGCCAAGATAGGGGAACGGGAGAACTCTACAATGAGCAGTTCTTC.

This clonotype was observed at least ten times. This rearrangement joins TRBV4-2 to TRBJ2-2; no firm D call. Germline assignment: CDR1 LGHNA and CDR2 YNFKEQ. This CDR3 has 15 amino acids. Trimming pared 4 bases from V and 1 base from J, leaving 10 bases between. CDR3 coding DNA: TGTGCCAGCAGCCCGGACCATTTGAACACCGGGGAGCTGTTTTTT. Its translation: CASSPDHLNTGELFF.

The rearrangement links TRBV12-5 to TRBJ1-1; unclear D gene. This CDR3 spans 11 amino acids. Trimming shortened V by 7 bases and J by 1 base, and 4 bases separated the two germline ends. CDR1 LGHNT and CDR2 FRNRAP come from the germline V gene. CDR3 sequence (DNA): TGTGCTAGTGCTAAGAACACTGAAGCTTTCTTT. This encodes CASAKNTEAFF.

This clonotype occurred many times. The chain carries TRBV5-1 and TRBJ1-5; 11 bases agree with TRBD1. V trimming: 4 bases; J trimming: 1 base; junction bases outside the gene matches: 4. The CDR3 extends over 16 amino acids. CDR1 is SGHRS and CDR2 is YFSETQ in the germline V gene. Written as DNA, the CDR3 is TGCGCCAGCAGCCCCGGGACAGGGGGGAGCAATCAGCCCCAGCATTTT. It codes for CASSPGTGGSNQPQHF. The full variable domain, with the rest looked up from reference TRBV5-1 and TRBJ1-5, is KAGVTQTPRYLIKTRGQQVTLSCSPISGHRSVSWYQQTPGQGLQFLFEYFSETQRNKGNFPGRFSGRQFSNSRSEMNVSTLELGDSALYLCASSPGTGGSNQPQHFGDGTRLSIL.

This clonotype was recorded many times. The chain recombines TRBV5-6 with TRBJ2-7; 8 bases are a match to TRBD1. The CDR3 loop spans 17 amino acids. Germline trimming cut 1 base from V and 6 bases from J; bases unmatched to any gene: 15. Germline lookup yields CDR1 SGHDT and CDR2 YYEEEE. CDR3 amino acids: CASSLWVGQGSSAEQYF. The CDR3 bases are TGTGCCAGCAGCTTGTGGGTTGGACAGGGTAGTTCCGCCGAGCAGTACTTC. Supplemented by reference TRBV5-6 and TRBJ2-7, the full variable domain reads DAGVTQSPTHLIKTRGQQVTLRCSPKSGHDTVSWYQQALGQGPQFIFQYYEEEERQRGNFPDRFSGHQFPNYSSELNVNALLLGDSALYLCASSLWVGQGSSAEQYFGPGTRLTVT.

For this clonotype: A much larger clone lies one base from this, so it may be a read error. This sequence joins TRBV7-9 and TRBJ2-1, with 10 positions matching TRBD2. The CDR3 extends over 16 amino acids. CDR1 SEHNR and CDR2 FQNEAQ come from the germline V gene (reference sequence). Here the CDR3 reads CGSSEGLARLYNEQFF. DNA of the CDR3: TGTGGCAGCAGCGAGGGACTAGCGAGACTCTACAATGAGCAGTTCTTC.

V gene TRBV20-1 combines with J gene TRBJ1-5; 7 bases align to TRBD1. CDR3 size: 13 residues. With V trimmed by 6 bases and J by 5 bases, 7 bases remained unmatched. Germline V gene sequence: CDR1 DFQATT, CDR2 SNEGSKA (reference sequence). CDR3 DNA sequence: TGCAGTGCCATGGGACAGCCCTATCAGCCCCAGCATTTT. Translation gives CSAMGQPYQPQHF.

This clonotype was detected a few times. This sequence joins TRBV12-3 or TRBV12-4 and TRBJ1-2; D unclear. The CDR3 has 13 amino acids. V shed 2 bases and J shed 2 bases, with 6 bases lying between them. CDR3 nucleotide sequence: TGTGCCAGCAGTTTATCCATAAACTATGGCTACACCTTC. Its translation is CASSLSINYGYTF.

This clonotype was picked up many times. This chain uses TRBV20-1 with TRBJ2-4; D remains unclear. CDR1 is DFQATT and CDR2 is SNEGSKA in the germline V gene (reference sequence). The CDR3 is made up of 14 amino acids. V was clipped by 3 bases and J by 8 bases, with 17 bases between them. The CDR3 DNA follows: TGCAGTGCTAGCGGCCAGAAGTCCACGGACATTCAGTACTTC. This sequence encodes CSASGQKSTDIQYF.

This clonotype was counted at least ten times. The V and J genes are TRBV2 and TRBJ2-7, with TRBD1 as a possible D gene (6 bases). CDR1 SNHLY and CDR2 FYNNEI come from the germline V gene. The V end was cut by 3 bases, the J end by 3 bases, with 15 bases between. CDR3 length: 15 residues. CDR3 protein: CASSEDRTLHYEQYF. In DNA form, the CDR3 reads TGTGCCAGCAGTGAGGACAGAACTTTACACTACGAGCAGTACTTC.

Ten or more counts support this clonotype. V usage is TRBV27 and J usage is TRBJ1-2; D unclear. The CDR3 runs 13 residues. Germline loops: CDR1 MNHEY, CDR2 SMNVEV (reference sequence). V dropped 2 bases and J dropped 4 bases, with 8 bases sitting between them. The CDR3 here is CASSLTGPYGYTF. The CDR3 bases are TGTGCCAGCAGTTTAACCGGACCCTATGGCTACACCTTC.

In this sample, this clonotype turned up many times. For the CDR3, the DNA is TGTGCCAGCAGCCAAGATTCGTGGGAGGAAAAACTGTTTTTT. Its translation: CASSQDSWEEKLFF. The chain couples TRBV3-1 to TRBJ1-4, with D hard to call. Germline CDR1 and CDR2: LGHDT and YNNKEL (reference sequence). V was cut by 0 bases and J by 8 bases, with 10 bases left in between. This CDR3 spans 14 amino acids.

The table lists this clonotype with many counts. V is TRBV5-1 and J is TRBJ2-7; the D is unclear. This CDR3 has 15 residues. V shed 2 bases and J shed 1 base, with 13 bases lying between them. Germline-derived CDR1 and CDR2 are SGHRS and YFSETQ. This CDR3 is CASSFSGVLSYEQYF. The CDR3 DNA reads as TGCGCCAGCAGCTTTTCGGGCGTACTATCCTACGAGCAGTACTTC.

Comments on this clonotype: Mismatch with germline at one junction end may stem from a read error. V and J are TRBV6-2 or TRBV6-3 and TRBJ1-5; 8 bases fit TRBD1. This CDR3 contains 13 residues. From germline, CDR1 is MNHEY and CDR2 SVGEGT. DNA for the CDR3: TGTACCAGCAGTCCTCAGGGGGCACAGCCCCAGCATTTT. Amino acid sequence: CTSSPQGAQPQHF.

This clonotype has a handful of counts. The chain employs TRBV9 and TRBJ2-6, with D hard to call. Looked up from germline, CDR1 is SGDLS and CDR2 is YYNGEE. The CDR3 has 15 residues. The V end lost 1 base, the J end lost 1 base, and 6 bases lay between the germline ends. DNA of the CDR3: TGTGCCAGCAGCGTATTAGGTTCTGGGGCCAACGTCCTGACTTTC. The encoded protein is CASSVLGSGANVLTF.

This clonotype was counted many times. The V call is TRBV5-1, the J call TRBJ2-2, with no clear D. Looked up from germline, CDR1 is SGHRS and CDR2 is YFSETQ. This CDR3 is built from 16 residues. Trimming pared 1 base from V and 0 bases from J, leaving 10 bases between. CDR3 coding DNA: TGCGCCAGCAGCTTGTTCGCAGCTACGAACACCGGGGAGCTGTTTTTT. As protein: CASSLFAATNTGELFF. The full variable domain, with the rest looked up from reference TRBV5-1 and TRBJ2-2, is KAGVTQTPRYLIKTRGQQVTLSCSPISGHRSVSWYQQTPGQGLQFLFEYFSETQRNKGNFPGRFSGRQFSNSRSEMNVSTLELGDSALYLCASSLFAATNTGELFFGEGSRLTVL.

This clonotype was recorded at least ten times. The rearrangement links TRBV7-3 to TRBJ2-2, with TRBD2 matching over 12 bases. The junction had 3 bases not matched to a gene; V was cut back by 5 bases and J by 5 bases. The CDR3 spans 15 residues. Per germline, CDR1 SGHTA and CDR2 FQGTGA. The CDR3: CASSAGTSGTGELFF. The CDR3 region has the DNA TGTGCCAGCAGCGCCGGGACTAGCGGGACCGGGGAGCTGTTTTTT.

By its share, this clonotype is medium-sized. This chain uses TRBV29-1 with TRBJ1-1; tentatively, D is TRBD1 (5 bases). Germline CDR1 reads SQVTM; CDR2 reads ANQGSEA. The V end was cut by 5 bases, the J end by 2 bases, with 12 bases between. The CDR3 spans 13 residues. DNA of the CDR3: TGCAGCGTTCTAATCACAGGAAACACTGAAGCTTTCTTT. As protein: CSVLITGNTEAFF.

The CDR3 DNA follows: TGTGCCAGTAGTATAGGGAGCGGAAGTCGGCCGGAGCAGTACTTC. Protein sequence: CASSIGSGSRPEQYF. The chain has TRBV19 and TRBJ2-7; D possibly corresponds to TRBD2 (5 bases). The ends were cut back, 1 base at V and 7 bases at J, with 17 bases in the middle. In germline, CDR1 is LNHDA, CDR2 SQIVND (reference sequence). The CDR3 loop spans 15 amino acids. The full variable domain, in which reference TRBV19 and TRBJ2-7 provide the parts outside the CDR3, is DGGITQSPKYLFRKEGQNVTLSCEQNLNHDAMYWYRQDPGQGLRLIYYSQIVNDFQKGDIAEGYSVSREKKESFPLTVTSAQKNPTAFYLCASSIGSGSRPEQYFGPGTRLTVT.

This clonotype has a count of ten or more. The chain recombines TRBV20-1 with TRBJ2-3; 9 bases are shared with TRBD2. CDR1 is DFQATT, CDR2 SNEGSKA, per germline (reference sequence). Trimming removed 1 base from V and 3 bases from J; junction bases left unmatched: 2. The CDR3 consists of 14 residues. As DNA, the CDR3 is TGCAGTGCTAGAGTTAGCGGGAGTACAGATACGCAGTATTTT. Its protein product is CSARVSGSTDTQYF.

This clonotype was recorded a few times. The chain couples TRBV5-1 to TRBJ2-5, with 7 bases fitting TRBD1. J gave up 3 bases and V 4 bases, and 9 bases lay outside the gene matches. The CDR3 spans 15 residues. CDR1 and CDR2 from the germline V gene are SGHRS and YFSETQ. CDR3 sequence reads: CASSTLTGVEETQYF. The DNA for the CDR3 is TGCGCCAGCAGCACCCTTACAGGGGTCGAAGAGACCCAGTACTTC.